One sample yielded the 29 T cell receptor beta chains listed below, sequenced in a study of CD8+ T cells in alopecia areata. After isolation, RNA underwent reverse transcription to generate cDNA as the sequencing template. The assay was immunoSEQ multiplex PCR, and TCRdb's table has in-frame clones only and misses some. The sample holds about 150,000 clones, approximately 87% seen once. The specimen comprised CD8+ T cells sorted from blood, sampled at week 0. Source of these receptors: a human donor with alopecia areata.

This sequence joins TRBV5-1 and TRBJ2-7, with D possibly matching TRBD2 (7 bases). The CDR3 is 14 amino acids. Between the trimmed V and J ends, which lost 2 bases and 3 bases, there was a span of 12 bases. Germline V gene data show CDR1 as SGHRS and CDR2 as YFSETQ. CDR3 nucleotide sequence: TGCGCCAGCAGCTTCGCAGGGGAGGGCTACGAGCAGTACTTC. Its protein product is CASSFAGEGYEQYF.

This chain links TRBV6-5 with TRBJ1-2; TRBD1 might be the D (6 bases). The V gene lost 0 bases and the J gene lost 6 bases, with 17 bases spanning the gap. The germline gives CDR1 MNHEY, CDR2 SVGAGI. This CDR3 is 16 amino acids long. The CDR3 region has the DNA TGTGCCAGCAGTTACTCGGGGGCCAGGGGAGTTGATGGCTACACCTTC. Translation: CASSYSGARGVDGYTF.

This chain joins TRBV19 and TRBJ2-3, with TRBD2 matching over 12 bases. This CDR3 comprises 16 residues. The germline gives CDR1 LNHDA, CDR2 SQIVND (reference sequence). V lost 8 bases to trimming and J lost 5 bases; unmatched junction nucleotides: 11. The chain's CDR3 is CASSASGGAVRDTQYF. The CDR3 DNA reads TGTGCCAGTTCAGCTAGCGGGGGGGCCGTAAGAGATACGCAGTATTTT.

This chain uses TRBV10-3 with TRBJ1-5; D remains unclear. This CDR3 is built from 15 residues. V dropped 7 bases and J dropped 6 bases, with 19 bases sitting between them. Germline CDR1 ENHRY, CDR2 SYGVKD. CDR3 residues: CAIIKVGNSSQPQHF. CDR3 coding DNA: TGTGCCATCATTAAAGTTGGGAATTCAAGTCAGCCCCAGCATTTT.

CDR3 in amino acids: CASSSAYGTGIPGELFF. CDR3 DNA sequence: TGTGCCAGCAGCTCAGCGTACGGGACAGGGATTCCCGGGGAGCTGTTTTTT. The chain combines TRBV7-9 with TRBJ2-2, with 9 bases aligning to TRBD1. This CDR3 comprises 17 residues. Looked up from germline, CDR1 is SEHNR and CDR2 is FQNEAQ (reference sequence). V lost 4 bases to trimming and J lost 6 bases; unmatched junction nucleotides: 12. Together with reference TRBV7-9 and TRBJ2-2, the CDR3 gives the full variable domain: DTGVSQNPRHKITKRGQNVTFRCDPISEHNRLYWYRQTLGQGPEFLTYFQNEAQLEKSRLLSDRFSAERPKGSFSTLEIQRTEQGDSAMYLCASSSAYGTGIPGELFFGEGSRLTVL.

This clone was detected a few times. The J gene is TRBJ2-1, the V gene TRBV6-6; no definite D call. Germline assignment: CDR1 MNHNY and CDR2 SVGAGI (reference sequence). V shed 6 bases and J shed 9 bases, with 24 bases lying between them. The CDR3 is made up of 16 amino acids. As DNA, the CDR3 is TGTGCCAGCAGCCCATTCGCGACCCTTAAGTGGGGTGAGCAGTTCTTC. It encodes CASSPFATLKWGEQFF.

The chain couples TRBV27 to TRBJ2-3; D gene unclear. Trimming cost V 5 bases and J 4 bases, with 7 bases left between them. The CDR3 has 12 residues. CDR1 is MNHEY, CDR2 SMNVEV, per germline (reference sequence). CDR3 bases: TGTGCCAGCAGTCCCACTTCAGATACGCAGTATTTT. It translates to CASSPTSDTQYF.

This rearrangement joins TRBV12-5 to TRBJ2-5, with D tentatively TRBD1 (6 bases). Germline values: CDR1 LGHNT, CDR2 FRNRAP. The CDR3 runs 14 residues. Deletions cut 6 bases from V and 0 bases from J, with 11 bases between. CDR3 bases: TGTGCTAGTGGCGTCTGGACAGACCAAGAGACCCAGTACTTC. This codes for CASGVWTDQETQYF.

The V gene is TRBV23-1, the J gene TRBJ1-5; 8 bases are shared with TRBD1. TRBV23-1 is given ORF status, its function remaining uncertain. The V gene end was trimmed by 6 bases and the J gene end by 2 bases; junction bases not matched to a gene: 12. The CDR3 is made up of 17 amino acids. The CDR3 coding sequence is TGCGCCAGCAGCCCACGAGACAGGGGTGATCGCAATCAGCCCCAGCATTTT. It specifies CASSPRDRGDRNQPQHF.

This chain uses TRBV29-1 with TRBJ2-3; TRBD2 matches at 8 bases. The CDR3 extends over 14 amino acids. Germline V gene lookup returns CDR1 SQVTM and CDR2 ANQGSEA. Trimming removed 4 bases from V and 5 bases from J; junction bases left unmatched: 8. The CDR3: CSVGPGRGIDTQYF. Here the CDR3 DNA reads TGCAGCGTTGGTCCCGGGAGGGGCATAGATACGCAGTATTTT.

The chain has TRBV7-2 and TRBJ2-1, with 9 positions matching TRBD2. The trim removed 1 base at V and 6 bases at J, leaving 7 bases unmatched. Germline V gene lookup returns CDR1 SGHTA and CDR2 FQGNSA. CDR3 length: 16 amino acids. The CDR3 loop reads CASSLDGAGGGNEQFF. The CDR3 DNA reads TGTGCCAGCAGCTTAGATGGAGCGGGAGGAGGCAATGAGCAGTTCTTC.

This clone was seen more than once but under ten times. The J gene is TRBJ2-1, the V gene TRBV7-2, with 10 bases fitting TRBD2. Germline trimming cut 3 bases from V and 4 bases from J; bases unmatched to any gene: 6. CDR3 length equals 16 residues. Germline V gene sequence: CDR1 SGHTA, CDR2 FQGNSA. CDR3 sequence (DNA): TGTGCCAGCAGCTTGTCTAGCGGGGGAATGTACAATGAGCAGTTCTTC. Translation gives CASSLSSGGMYNEQFF.

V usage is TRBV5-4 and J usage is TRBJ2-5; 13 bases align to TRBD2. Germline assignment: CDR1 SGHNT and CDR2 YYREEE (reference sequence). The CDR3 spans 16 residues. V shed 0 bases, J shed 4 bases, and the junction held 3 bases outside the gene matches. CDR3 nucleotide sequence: TGTGCCAGCAGCTTGGCCGGGACTAGCGGGGTAGAGACCCAGTACTTC. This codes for CASSLAGTSGVETQYF.

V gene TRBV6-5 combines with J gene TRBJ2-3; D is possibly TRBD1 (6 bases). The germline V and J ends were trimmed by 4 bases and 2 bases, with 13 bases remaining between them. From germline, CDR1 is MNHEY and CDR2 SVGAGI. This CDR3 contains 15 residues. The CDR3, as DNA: TGTGCCAGCAGTTTGGCAGGGGCGAACACAGATACGCAGTATTTT. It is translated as CASSLAGANTDTQYF.

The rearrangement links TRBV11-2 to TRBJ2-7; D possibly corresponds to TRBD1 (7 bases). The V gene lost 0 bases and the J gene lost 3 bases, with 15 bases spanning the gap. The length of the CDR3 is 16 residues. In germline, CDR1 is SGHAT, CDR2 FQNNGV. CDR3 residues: CASSLDYAGGFYEQYF. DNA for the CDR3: TGTGCCAGCAGCTTAGATTATGCAGGGGGGTTCTACGAGCAGTACTTC.

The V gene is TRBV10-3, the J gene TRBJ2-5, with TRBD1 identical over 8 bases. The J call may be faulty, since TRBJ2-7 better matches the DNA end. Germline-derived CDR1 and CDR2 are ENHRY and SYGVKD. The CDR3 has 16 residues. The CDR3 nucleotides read TGTGCCATCAGTGAGTTGAGACAGGGGAGCTCCTACGAGCAGTACTTC. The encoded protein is CAISELRQGSSYEQYF.

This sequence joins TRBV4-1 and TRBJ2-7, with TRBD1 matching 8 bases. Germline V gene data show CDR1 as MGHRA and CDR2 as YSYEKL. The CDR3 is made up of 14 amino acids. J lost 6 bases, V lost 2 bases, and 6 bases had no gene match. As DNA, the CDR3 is TGCGCCAGCAGCCAATCCGCAGGGGGCGGCGAGCAGTACTTC. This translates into CASSQSAGGGEQYF.

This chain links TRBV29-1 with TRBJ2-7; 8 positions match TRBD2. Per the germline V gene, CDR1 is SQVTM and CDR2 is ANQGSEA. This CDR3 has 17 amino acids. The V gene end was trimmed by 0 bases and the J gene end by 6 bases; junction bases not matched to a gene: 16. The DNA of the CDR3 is TGCAGCGTTGAAGATCTTAATTCGGGGGGGATAAAGCGCGAGCAGTACTTC. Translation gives CSVEDLNSGGIKREQYF.

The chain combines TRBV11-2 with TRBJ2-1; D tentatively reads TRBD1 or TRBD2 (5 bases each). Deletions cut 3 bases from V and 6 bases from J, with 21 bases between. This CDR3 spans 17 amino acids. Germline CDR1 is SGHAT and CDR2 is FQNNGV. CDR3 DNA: TGTGCCAGCAGCTTTCGAACCGGGGCGCTATTTGGCAATGAGCAGTTCTTC. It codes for CASSFRTGALFGNEQFF. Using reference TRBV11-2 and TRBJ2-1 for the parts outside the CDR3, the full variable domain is EAGVAQSPRYKIIEKRQSVAFWCNPISGHATLYWYQQILGQGPKLLIQFQNNGVVDDSQLPKDRFSAERLKGVDSTLKIQPAKLEDSAVYLCASSFRTGALFGNEQFFGPGTRLTVL.

The chain's CDR3 is CSVPGTATGYGYTF. For the CDR3, the DNA is TGCAGCGTACCCGGGACAGCGACGGGCTATGGCTACACCTTC. The chain is built from TRBV29-1 and TRBJ1-2; 7 nucleotides line up with TRBD1. J gave up 4 bases and V 6 bases, and 11 bases lay outside the gene matches. The CDR3 length is 14 residues. The germline gives CDR1 SQVTM, CDR2 ANQGSEA.

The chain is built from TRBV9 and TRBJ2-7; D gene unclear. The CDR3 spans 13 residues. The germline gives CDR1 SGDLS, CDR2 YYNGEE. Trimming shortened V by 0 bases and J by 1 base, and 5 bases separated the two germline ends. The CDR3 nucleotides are TGTGCCAGCAGCGTAGGGGTTTCCTACGAGCAGTACTTC. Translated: CASSVGVSYEQYF.

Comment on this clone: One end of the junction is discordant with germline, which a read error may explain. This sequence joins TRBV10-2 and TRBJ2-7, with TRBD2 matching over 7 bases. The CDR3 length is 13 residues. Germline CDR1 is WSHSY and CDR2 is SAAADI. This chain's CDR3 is CASTGLVSHEQYF. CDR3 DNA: TGCGCCAGCACCGGACTAGTCTCCCACGAGCAGTACTTC.

CDR3 in amino acids: CAWIQGAAYEQYF. The CDR3 region has the DNA TGTGCCTGGATCCAGGGGGCAGCCTACGAGCAGTACTTC. The chain joins TRBV2 to TRBJ2-7, with 8 bases that match TRBD1. Germline V lookup: CDR1 SNHLY, CDR2 FYNNEI. V shed 11 bases and J 2 bases; nucleotides not matched to a gene: 8. This CDR3 is built from 13 residues. The whole variable domain, filled in from reference TRBV2 and TRBJ2-7, reads EPEVTQTPSHQVTQMGQEVILRCVPISNHLYFYWYRQILGQKVEFLVSFYNNEISEKSEIFDDQFSVERPDGSNFTLKIRSTKLEDSAMYFCAWIQGAAYEQYFGPGTRLTVT.

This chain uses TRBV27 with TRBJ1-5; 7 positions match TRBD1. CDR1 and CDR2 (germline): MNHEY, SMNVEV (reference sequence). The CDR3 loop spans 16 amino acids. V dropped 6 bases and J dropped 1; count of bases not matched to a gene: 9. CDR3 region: CASSSTGAMSNQPQHF. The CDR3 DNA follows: TGTGCCAGCAGCTCTACAGGGGCCATGAGCAATCAGCCCCAGCATTTT.

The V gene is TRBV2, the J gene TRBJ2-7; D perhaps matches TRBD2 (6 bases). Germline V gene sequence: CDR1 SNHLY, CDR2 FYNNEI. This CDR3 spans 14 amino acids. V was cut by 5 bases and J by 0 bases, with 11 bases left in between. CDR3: CASSSAGTSYEQYF. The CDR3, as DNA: TGTGCCAGCAGTTCCGCGGGGACCTCCTACGAGCAGTACTTC. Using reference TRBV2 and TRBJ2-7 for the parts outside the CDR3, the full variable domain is EPEVTQTPSHQVTQMGQEVILRCVPISNHLYFYWYRQILGQKVEFLVSFYNNEISEKSEIFDDQFSVERPDGSNFTLKIRSTKLEDSAMYFCASSSAGTSYEQYFGPGTRLTVT.

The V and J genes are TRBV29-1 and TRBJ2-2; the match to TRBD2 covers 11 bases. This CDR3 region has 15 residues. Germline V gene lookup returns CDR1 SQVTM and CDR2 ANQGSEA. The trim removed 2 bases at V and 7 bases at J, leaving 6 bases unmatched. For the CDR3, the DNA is TGCAGCGTTGAACTTACTAGCGGGAGTCACGGGGAGCTGTTTTTT. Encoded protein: CSVELTSGSHGELFF.

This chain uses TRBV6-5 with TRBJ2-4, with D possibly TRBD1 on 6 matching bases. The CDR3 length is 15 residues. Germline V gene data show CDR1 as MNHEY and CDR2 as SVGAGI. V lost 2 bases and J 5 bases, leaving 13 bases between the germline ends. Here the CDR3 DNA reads TGTGCCAGCAGTTACCCCGACAGGCGCGAAAACATTCAGTACTTC. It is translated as CASSYPDRRENIQYF.

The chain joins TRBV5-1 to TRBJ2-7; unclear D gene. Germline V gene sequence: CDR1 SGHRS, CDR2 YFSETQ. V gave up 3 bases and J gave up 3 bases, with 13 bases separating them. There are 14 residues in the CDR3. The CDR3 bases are TGCGCCAGCAGCTCGGACGATATTTACTACGAGCAGTACTTC. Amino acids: CASSSDDIYYEQYF.

The DNA of the CDR3 is TGTGCCAGCAGTCCCACCCTAGGACAGTCCTCCTACGAGCAGTACTTC. Translation: CASSPTLGQSSYEQYF. The chain couples TRBV27 to TRBJ2-7; D might be TRBD1 (6 bases). Deletions cut 5 bases from V and 0 bases from J, with 17 bases between. The CDR3 spans 16 residues. Germline loops: CDR1 MNHEY, CDR2 SMNVEV (reference sequence).